The 9 T cell receptor beta chains below all came from one sample that was sequenced in a study of blood T cell repertoires in COVID-19. The assay was immunoSEQ multiplex PCR, and TCRdb's table has in-frame clones only and misses some. The sample has about half a million clones, approximately 83% seen once. The sample taken for sequencing was peripheral blood. These receptors were taken from a human donor in a cohort sampled during active COVID-19.

V is TRBV5-1 and J is TRBJ1-4, with D possibly TRBD1 on 6 matching bases. Per the germline V gene, CDR1 is SGHRS and CDR2 is YFSETQ. V lost 2 bases to trimming and J lost 4 bases, with 9 bases between them. The length of the CDR3 is 14 residues. This CDR3 is CASSFGQHNEKLFF. CDR3 DNA sequence: TGCGCCAGCAGCTTTGGACAGCATAATGAAAAACTGTTTTTT.

CDR3 region: CASSSNRAYEQYF. DNA for the CDR3: TGCGCCAGCAGCTCTAACAGGGCCTACGAGCAGTACTTC. The rearrangement joins TRBV5-1 to TRBJ2-7; possibly TRBD1 for D (6 bases). The CDR3 is 13 amino acids. V was trimmed by 3 bases and J by 2 bases, leaving 9 bases between them. Looked up from germline, CDR1 is SGHRS and CDR2 is YFSETQ.

The J gene is TRBJ2-7, the V gene TRBV28; D uncertain. Germline loops: CDR1 MDHEN, CDR2 SYDVKM. V gave up 5 bases and J gave up 2 bases, with 7 bases separating them. The CDR3 has 12 residues. The CDR3 spells CASSTPTYEQYF. DNA for the CDR3: TGTGCCAGCAGTACTCCCACCTACGAGCAGTACTTC.

The chain joins TRBV7-6 to TRBJ2-1, with 8 nucleotides matching TRBD2. Unmatched junction bases numbered 5, after V lost 1 base and J lost 3 bases. The CDR3 is 16 amino acids. Germline CDR1 and CDR2: SGHVS and FNYEAQ. The CDR3 region is CASSLGSGGGYNEQFF. The CDR3 nucleotides are TGTGCCAGCAGCTTAGGCTCGGGAGGGGGCTACAATGAGCAGTTCTTC.

Concerning this clone: At the DNA level, this CDR3 is encoded by other sequences in the same sample as well. J is TRBJ1-2 and V is TRBV9; D is ambiguous. The CDR3 has 13 residues. Per the germline V gene, CDR1 is SGDLS and CDR2 is YYNGEE. Trimming cost V 0 bases and J 2 bases, with 5 bases left between them. The CDR3 bases are TGTGCCAGCAGCGTAGACCAGAACTATGGCTACACCTTC. Encoded protein: CASSVDQNYGYTF.

The chain couples TRBV19 to TRBJ1-2; D possibly corresponds to TRBD1 (6 bases). Germline assignment: CDR1 LNHDA and CDR2 SQIVND (reference sequence). This CDR3 has 13 amino acids. The V end lost 1 base, the J end lost 8 bases, and 11 bases lay between the germline ends. The CDR3 sequence: CASSIAQTGGYTF. CDR3 sequence (DNA): TGTGCCAGTAGTATAGCCCAGACAGGCGGCTACACCTTC.

CDR3 region: CASSSSPPGQGKRNTEAFF. The CDR3 coding sequence is TGTGCCAGCAGTTCATCCCCTCCCGGACAGGGAAAGCGGAACACTGAAGCTTTCTTT. V and J are TRBV27 and TRBJ1-1; 8 bases fit TRBD1. The length of the CDR3 is 19 residues. With 4 bases clipped from V and 1 base from J, the junction kept 17 bases outside the gene matches. CDR1 is MNHEY and CDR2 is SMNVEV in the germline V gene (reference sequence).

This chain uses TRBV15 with TRBJ2-7, with 7 positions matching TRBD1. The trim removed 0 bases at V and 3 bases at J, leaving 2 bases unmatched. Germline values: CDR1 LNHNV, CDR2 YYDKDF (reference sequence). The CDR3 has 14 amino acids. CDR3 residues: CATSREDRDYEQYF. CDR3 nucleotide sequence: TGTGCCACCAGCAGAGAAGACAGGGACTACGAGCAGTACTTC.

This chain links TRBV11-2 with TRBJ1-2; 7 bases fit TRBD1. The CDR3 extends over 13 amino acids. The germline CDR1 and CDR2 sequences are SGHAT and FQNNGV. Trimming at V came to 3 bases and at J to 9 bases, leaving 7 bases not matched to a gene. CDR3 in amino acids: CASSFGTAASYTF. DNA of the CDR3: TGTGCCAGCAGCTTCGGGACAGCCGCTAGCTACACCTTC.